This entry describes one T cell receptor (beta chain). Antigen: not known. Germline V gene lookup returns CDR1 MNHEY and CDR2 SMNVEV (reference sequence). Unmatched junction bases numbered 3, after V lost 6 bases and J lost 6 bases. There are 14 residues in the CDR3. Clones were read by immunoSEQ multiplex PCR, and TCRdb kept only the in-frame ones, dropping some. The profile shows some 95,000 clones, about four fifths of them singletons. This sample is drawn from a study of memory CD4+ T cells and cytomegalovirus serostatus. Broader study findings: About 40% of the roughly 150 known CMV-associated TCRbeta sequences appeared in CD4+ memory. Suggested: most of the CMV-linked TCR signature lies in CD4+ memory cells.

The sort gate was single viable CD3+CD4+CD8-CD45RO+ cells for memory CD4+ T cells. Serostatus was set by detecting CMV pp150, pp28, p38, p52 IgG. This rearrangement joins TRBV27 to TRBJ2-1, with 12 bases identical to TRBD2. Sequencing was performed on memory CD4+ T cells from blood. The origin of this receptor is an adult in good health and CMV-seropositive. The CDR3 protein is CASSRTSGTNEQFF. The CDR3 bases are TGTGCCAGCAGCCGGACTAGCGGGACCAATGAGCAGTTCTTC.